This T cell receptor (beta chain) is drawn from a study of shared clonotypes between healthy human individuals. At the level of the study: Three CD4 naive, three CD4 memory, two CD8 naive and one CD8 memory plate were used per donor.

Study donors comprised healthy, HIV-negative adults devoid of recent acute infection or vaccination. Donors comprised only Caucasian adults living in Nashville, Tennessee. Naive CD45RA+ and memory CD45RA-negative subsets were split from CD4+ cells. Method: immunoSEQ multiplex PCR; TCRdb's copy keeps in-frame clones and lacks some. The table shows 2 million to 2.5 million clones, with roughly 95% occurring only once. Turning to this clone: This sample includes further DNA sequences coding for the same CDR3.

The TCR originated in a man aged 18 to 35 in good health. Input material: naive CD4+ T cells sorted from blood. The sample's subset: CD45RA+ positively selected.

DNA of the CDR3: TGTGCCAGCAGCTTAGGGGGAAGCGGCTATGGCTACACCTTC. It translates to CASSLGGSGYGYTF. This rearrangement joins TRBV7-2 to TRBJ1-2, with D unclear. Germline loops: CDR1 SGHTA, CDR2 FQGNSA. The ends were cut back, 1 base at V and 4 bases at J, with 10 bases in the middle. This CDR3 is built from 14 residues. The full variable domain, with the rest looked up from reference TRBV7-2 and TRBJ1-2, is GAGVSQSPSNKVTEKGKDVELRCDPISGHTALYWYRQSLGQGLEFLIYFQGNSAPDKSGLPSDRFSAERTGGSVSTLTIQRTQQEDSAVYLCASSLGGSGYGYTFGSGTRLTVV.